The source of this T cell receptor beta chain is a study of identical twins (dated by TCRdb to about 2016). Study-level background: To test whether fetal clonotypes persist, the study used deep sequencing on TCR alpha and beta repertoires from monozygotic twins, unrelated adults of various ages, and cord blood. To rule out contamination, replicate twin experiments were performed at different times with different library preparation protocols. Study-wide conclusions, independent of this receptor: Out-of-frame TCR alpha sequences shared between twins showed an excess of low generation-probability sequences compared with coincidental sharing between unrelated individuals. Invariant T cells such as MAIT and iNKT could partly confound zero-insertion analyses, though diverse VJ usage argued against this for most clonotypes. In monozygotic twins, recombination models systematically underestimated out-of-frame TCR alpha sharing, but the models matched the sharing seen between unrelated individuals. Abundant cord blood beta clonotypes had fewer insertions, young adult naive repertoires showed a similar but weaker trend, and memory repertoires showed no such trend. A weaker excess of twin sharing was found in beta out-of-frame sequences because the signal-to-noise ratio was lowered by fewer shared sequences. Conclusions relied on cross-sectional statistical analysis, since the same donors could not be followed over many years.

Receptor libraries were prepared by 5' RACE. Instrument used: Illumina HiSeq 2000. A universal primer binding site was introduced by template switching, and a unique molecular identifier was present in the final cDNA, enabling accurate counting of TCR cDNA molecules. Specific primers in the conserved constant-segment region were used to synthesize first-strand cDNA for TCR alpha and beta chains. To control for contamination, every cDNA library was double barcoded, receiving both a SMART-Mk sample barcode and Illumina barcodes. TruSeq adapter sequences and Illumina sample barcodes were added in two successive PCR steps. The TCR alpha and beta cDNA libraries were sequenced on the Illumina HiSeq platform using custom primers. The source study handled its data this way. Raw reads were processed with MiGEC to extract unique molecular identifiers, and MiXCR was used to determine CDR3 positions. Recombination models were inferred per individual with the repgenHMM and IGoR tools using an EM algorithm. The analysis of shared clonotypes was done with the tcR package in R, with sharing normalized by the product of cloneset sizes. To study raw recombination free of thymic and clonal selection effects, out-of-frame nonproductive sequences were analyzed. TCRdb cleaned the public reads at Q25 with fastp, built clones with MiXCR and kept in-frame beta chains. Each CDR3 protein gets just one entry, which takes the most common genes and DNA from the rows behind it. TCRdb assigned the V and J calls; the authors' analysis was not used. This sample lists around 490,000 distinct CDR3 sequences; approximately 20% were detected once. The ten most abundant clones make up 0.4% to 0.6% of the sample.

This clonotype was observed once. Its antigen has not been determined. An end of the junction differs from the germline gene, which may be a read error. Spanning cysteine to phenylalanine, the CDR3 consists of 19 amino acids. The retained sequence is limited to the CDR3, 57 bases, with the frame set at the first base. CDR1 DFQATT and CDR2 SNEGSKA are derived from the germline V gene (reference sequence). Every donor was a healthy Caucasian. The twin cohort consisted of three pairs of female monozygotic twins, all aged 18 to 29 years. CD4+ and CD8+ T cell populations were isolated with positive isolation kits from Invitrogen. These sequences were also reported in another study, on yellow fever vaccine responses in identical twins. Reported in the second study: The T cell response to vaccination in identical twins was reported by the authors to appear partly convergent and partly personalized. In the study, vaccine-responding T cell clones were precisely tracked in identical twins.

The source is a woman younger than 35 in good health. The sequencing sample was made of CD4+ T cells sorted from blood. The rearranged chain carries TRBV20-1 and TRBJ2-3; the D region possibly corresponds to TRBD1 (6 bases align). The CDR3 protein: CCARDLRTVGHASTDTQYF. The nucleotides read TGCTGTGCTAGAGATTTAAGGACAGTGGGACACGCTAGCACAGATACGCAGTATTTT.